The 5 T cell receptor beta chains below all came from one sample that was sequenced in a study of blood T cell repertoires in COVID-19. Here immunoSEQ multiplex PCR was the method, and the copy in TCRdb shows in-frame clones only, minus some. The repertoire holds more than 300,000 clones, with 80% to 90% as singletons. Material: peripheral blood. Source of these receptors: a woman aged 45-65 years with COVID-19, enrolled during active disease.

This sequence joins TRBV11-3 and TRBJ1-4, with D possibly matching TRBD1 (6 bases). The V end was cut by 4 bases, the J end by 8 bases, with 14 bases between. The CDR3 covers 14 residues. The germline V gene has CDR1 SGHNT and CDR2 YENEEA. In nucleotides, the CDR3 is TGTGCCAGCAGCTGGAACACAGGGTACGAAAAACTGTTTTTT. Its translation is CASSWNTGYEKLFF.

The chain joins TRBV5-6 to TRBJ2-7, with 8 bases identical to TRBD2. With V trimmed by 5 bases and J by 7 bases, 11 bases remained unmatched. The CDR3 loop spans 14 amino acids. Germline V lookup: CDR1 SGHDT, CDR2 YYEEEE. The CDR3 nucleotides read TGTGCCAGCAGACCGGGACTAGTGTTTGGGGAGCAGTACTTC. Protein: CASRPGLVFGEQYF.

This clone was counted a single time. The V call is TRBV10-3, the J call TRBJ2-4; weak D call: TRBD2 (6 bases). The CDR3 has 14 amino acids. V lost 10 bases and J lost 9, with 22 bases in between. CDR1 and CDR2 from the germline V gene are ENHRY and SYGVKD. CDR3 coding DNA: TGTGCCACACAGCCGATGGGGGGTATCGGCATTCAGTACTTC. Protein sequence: CATQPMGGIGIQYF.

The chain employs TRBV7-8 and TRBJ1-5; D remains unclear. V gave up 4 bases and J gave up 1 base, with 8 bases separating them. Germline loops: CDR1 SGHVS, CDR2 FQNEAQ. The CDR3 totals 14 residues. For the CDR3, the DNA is TGTGCCAGCAGCTCCCAGAGGAGCAATCAGCCCCAGCATTTT. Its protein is CASSSQRSNQPQHF.

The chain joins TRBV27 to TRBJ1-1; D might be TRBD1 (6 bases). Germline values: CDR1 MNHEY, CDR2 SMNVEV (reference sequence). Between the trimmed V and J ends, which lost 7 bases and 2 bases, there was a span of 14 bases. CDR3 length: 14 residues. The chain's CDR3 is CASKFLGGNTEAFF. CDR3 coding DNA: TGTGCCAGCAAGTTTTTAGGGGGAAACACTGAAGCTTTCTTT.